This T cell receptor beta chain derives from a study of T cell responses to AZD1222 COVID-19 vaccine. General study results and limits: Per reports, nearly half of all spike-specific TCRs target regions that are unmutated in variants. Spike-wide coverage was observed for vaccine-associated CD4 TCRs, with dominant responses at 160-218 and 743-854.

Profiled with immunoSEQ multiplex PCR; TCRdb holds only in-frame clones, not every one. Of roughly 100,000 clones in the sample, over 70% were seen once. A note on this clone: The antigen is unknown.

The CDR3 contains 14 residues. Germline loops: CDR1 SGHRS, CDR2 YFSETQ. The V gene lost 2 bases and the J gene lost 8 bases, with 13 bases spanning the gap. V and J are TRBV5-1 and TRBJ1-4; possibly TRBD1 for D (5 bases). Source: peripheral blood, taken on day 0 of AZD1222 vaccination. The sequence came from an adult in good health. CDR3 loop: CASSFGGAEEKLFF. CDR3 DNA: TGCGCCAGCAGCTTCGGTGGGGCCGAGGAAAAACTGTTTTTT.